The 14 T cell receptor delta chains in this list originate from one sample, sequenced in a study of human gamma delta and Vdelta1 T cells. TCRdb redid clone calling on the PCR reads using CATT. The data show about 6,400 delta-chain clones, roughly 41% seen once. These receptors' antigens are unknown. The specimen sequenced was Vdelta1 gamma-delta T cells from blood grown in culture (DOT cells). These receptors were taken from a human donor in good health.

In its sample, this clone ranks as medium-sized. The rearrangement joins TRDV1 to TRDJ1, with D tentatively TRDD2 (5 bases). V was trimmed by 5 bases and J by 0 bases, leaving 22 bases between them. CDR1 is TSWWSYY and CDR2 is QGS in the germline V gene. This CDR3 spans 18 amino acids. The CDR3 nucleotides are TGTGCTCTTGGGCCCAAGGGCTTCCCGGGACACTACACCGATAAACTCATCTTT. Amino acids: CALGPKGFPGHYTDKLIF.

This clone appeared a few times. The chain joins TRDV1 to TRDJ1; TRDD2 aligns across 7 bases. J lost 0 bases, V lost 2 bases, and 18 bases had no gene match. The CDR3 contains 20 residues. The germline gives CDR1 TSWWSYY, CDR2 QGS. CDR3 sequence reads: CALGEDSYWTTYKYTDKLIF. In DNA, the CDR3 is TGTGCTCTTGGGGAAGATTCCTACTGGACCACGTACAAGTACACCGATAAACTCATCTTT.

J is TRDJ1 and V is TRDV1, with 7 bases matching TRDD2. Germline CDR1 is TSWWSYY and CDR2 is QGS. The CDR3 contains 20 residues. After removal of 4 bases from V and 7 bases from J, the junction contained 27 bases not matched to a gene. The CDR3 region is CALGGGLPASTCKGACKLIF. Written as DNA, the CDR3 is TGTGCTCTTGGGGGGGGCCTTCCTGCATCCACTTGTAAGGGAGCCTGTAAACTCATCTTT.

This clone was observed a handful of times. V and J are TRDV1 and TRDJ1, with D possibly TRDD2 on 5 matching bases. With 3 bases removed from V and 7 bases from J, the gap between germline ends came to 27 bases. The CDR3 has 18 amino acids. The germline gives CDR1 TSWWSYY, CDR2 QGS. The CDR3 region is CALGDLFFSALPPPKLIF. In DNA, the CDR3 is TGTGCTCTTGGGGATTTGTTCTTCTCAGCCCTACCACCCCCTAAACTCATCTTT.

This clone occurred a few times. The V gene is TRDV1, the J gene TRDJ1, with D possibly being TRDD3 (6 bases). This CDR3 has 27 residues. CDR1 and CDR2 (germline): TSWWSYY, QGS. V was shortened by 2 bases and J by 0 bases, with 46 bases between the two germline ends. CDR3 coding DNA: TGTGCTCTTGGGGAATTAGGGGATCTCCTAGGGAGTGCTGGGATGCCTTCGCCACCACCGTACACCGATAAACTCATCTTT. Translating it yields CALGELGDLLGSAGMPSPPPYTDKLIF.

This clone occurred once. Given a far larger clone just one base away, this is likely a sequencing read error. The chain carries TRDV1 and TRDJ1, with D possibly called TRDD2 or TRDD3 (5 bases each). The V end was cut by 5 bases, the J end by 4 bases, with 26 bases between. Germline-derived CDR1 and CDR2 are TSWWSYY and QGS. The CDR3 is 18 amino acids. The CDR3 here is CALGQHTFSDTGYDKLIF. The CDR3 nucleotides are TGTGCTCTTGGGCAGCACACCTTCTCAGATACTGGCTACGATAAACTCATCTTT.

The chain uses TRDV1 and TRDJ1; 13 positions agree with TRDD3. The germline V gene has CDR1 TSWWSYY and CDR2 QGS. The CDR3 spans 23 residues. V lost 5 bases to trimming and J lost 3 bases; unmatched junction nucleotides: 27. The CDR3 sequence: CALGKGQLPITGYWGIRPDKLIF. CDR3 nucleotides: TGTGCTCTTGGGAAGGGACAACTTCCTATTACAGGATACTGGGGGATACGTCCCGATAAACTCATCTTT.

V gene TRDV1 combines with J gene TRDJ1, with 7 bases that match TRDD2. The CDR3 runs to 21 residues. The ends lost 2 bases at V and 1 base at J; junction bases unmatched: 22. Germline-derived CDR1 and CDR2 are TSWWSYY and QGS. The CDR3, as DNA: TGTGCTCTTGGGGAATGGGCGCGGATTCCTACCGAGCGCTGGACCACCGATAAACTCATCTTT. Its protein product is CALGEWARIPTERWTTDKLIF.

The chain carries TRDV1 and TRDJ1; 8 nucleotides agree with TRDD3. The germline V gene encodes CDR1 TSWWSYY and CDR2 QGS. This CDR3 spans 24 amino acids. V shed 0 bases, J shed 0 bases, and the junction held 27 bases outside the gene matches. CDR3 in amino acids: CALGELHLKPRTRTGGQYTDKLIF. The CDR3 DNA sequence: TGTGCTCTTGGGGAACTTCACCTAAAACCTAGAACCCGTACTGGGGGTCAGTACACCGATAAACTCATCTTT.

There are a few counts of this clone. The chain combines TRAV29/DV5 with TRDJ1, with 8 bases lining up with TRDD3. With V trimmed by 0 bases and J by 0 bases, 7 bases remained unmatched. This CDR3 is 16 amino acids long. Germline CDR1 NSMFDY, CDR2 ISSIKDK. This CDR3 is CAASALRGGYTDKLIF. In nucleotides, the CDR3 is TGTGCAGCAAGCGCCCTACGTGGGGGATACACCGATAAACTCATCTTT. The full variable domain, its missing parts supplied by reference TRAV29/DV5 and TRDJ1, is DQQVKQNSPSLSVQEGRISILNCDYTNSMFDYFLWYKKYPAEGPTFLISISSIKDKNEDGRFTVFLNKSAKHLSLHIVPSQPGDSAVYFCAASALRGGYTDKLIFGKGTRVTVEP.

This clone was observed a few times. The rearrangement uses TRDV1 and TRDJ1, with TRDD3 matching 8 bases. CDR1 is TSWWSYY and CDR2 is QGS in the germline V gene. The CDR3 consists of 23 residues. J was trimmed by 3 bases and V by 4 bases; bases with no gene match: 31. The CDR3 protein is CALGGYLKPSANGGSKGADKLIF. The CDR3 DNA reads as TGTGCTCTTGGGGGATATTTAAAACCTTCCGCTAATGGGGGATCCAAAGGGGCCGATAAACTCATCTTT.

The V gene is TRDV1, the J gene TRDJ1, with D perhaps matching TRDD3 (5 bases). Looked up from germline, CDR1 is TSWWSYY and CDR2 is QGS. Deletions cut 2 bases from V and 3 bases from J, with 25 bases between. The CDR3 consists of 19 residues. CDR3 sequence (DNA): TGTGCTCTTGGGGAATGGCGTGGGGAGGATAGCCCGCCTCCCGATAAACTCATCTTT. It translates to CALGEWRGEDSPPPDKLIF.

The chain combines TRDV1 with TRDJ1, with 12 positions matching TRDD3. The CDR3 extends over 25 amino acids. Germline values: CDR1 TSWWSYY, CDR2 QGS. The J segment lost 2 bases and the V segment lost 6 bases, leaving 34 bases of the junction unmatched. CDR3: CALGSKMLPTYWGIPHDRNTDKLIF. The CDR3 DNA follows: TGTGCTCTTGGTTCTAAAATGCTTCCCACGTACTGGGGGATACCCCACGATCGAAATACCGATAAACTCATCTTT.

There are a few counts of this clone. The identical CDR3 is also encoded by other nucleotide sequences in the sample. This chain links TRDV1 with TRDJ1; 12 nucleotides match TRDD3. Per germline, CDR1 TSWWSYY and CDR2 QGS. V lost 1 base and J lost 1; bases outside the gene matches: 13. This CDR3 comprises 20 residues. The CDR3 DNA reads as TGTGCTCTTGGGGAACCATTGCGTGACTGGGGGATACTCCGCACCGATAAACTCATCTTT. Translation gives CALGEPLRDWGILRTDKLIF.